The present entry profiles one T cell receptor beta chain with its context. Its antigen is not identified. V dropped 10 bases and J dropped 3; count of bases not matched to a gene: 9. This CDR3 region has 14 residues. Germline V gene lookup returns CDR1 MDHEN and CDR2 SYDVKM. PCR was performed using 60 Vbeta and 13 Jbeta primers. This table comes from immunoSEQ multiplex PCR, and its TCRdb copy is limited to in-frame clones, with some not included. The sample lists 130,000 to 150,000 clones, 75% to 80% occurring once. These data belong to a study of cytomegalovirus exposure and HLA in healthy donors. General study results and limits: A later analysis appeared to link common viral pathogens to several of the most significant clusters. The study recorded 160 or so TCR beta chains that were cytomegalovirus-associated.

The clonotype was recovered from a man aged 40-49 years in good health and CMV-seropositive. V and J are TRBV28 and TRBJ2-7, with 10 bases lining up with TRBD1. Sequencing was carried out using PBMCs. Here the CDR3 DNA reads TGTGCCACCACAGACCGGGACAGGGGCTACGAGCAGTACTTC. This sequence encodes CATTDRDRGYEQYF.